The 13 T cell receptor beta chains listed next were all sequenced from one sample in a study of Graves' ophthalmopathy and Graves' hyperthyroidism. Amplification of TCR beta CDR3 regions used RNA transcripts. HTBI primers primed a first-round RT-PCR, and a second-round multiplex PCR followed. TCRdb used MiXCR to reprocess the multiplex PCR reads, holding one entry per CDR3 protein. The table has 450,000 to 600,000 distinct CDR3 sequences, approximately 35% seen once. Sequencing used peripheral blood or thyroid tissue (not recorded which). Every receptor here comes from an adult man with Graves' hyperthyroidism.

This clonotype was picked up a small number of times. This chain joins TRBV28 and TRBJ1-4; D call uncertain. Germline CDR1 and CDR2: MDHEN and SYDVKM. There are 13 residues in the CDR3. V lost 3 bases and J lost 6, with 8 bases in between. The CDR3 nucleotides are TGTGCCAGCAGTTTTTACCGAGATGAAAAACTGTTTTTT. Protein: CASSFYRDEKLFF.

The V and J genes are TRBV20-1 and TRBJ2-4; 9 bases line up with TRBD1. The ends lost 3 bases at V and 3 bases at J; junction bases unmatched: 3. From germline, CDR1 is DFQATT and CDR2 SNEGSKA (reference sequence). CDR3 length: 14 residues. The CDR3 DNA is TGCAGTGCTAGGACAGGGGGAGGCAAAAACATTCAGTACTTC. It encodes CSARTGGGKNIQYF.

Ten or more counts support this clonotype. The chain joins TRBV6-6 to TRBJ2-7, with a tentative D call TRBD1 (5 bases). Trimming left V 10 bases short and J 0 bases short, with 16 bases between. The CDR3 has 14 amino acids. Germline V gene sequence: CDR1 MNHNY, CDR2 SVGAGI (reference sequence). CDR3 nucleotide sequence: TGTGCCACCCAACTACGACAGCTCTCCTACGAGCAGTACTTC. Residues: CATQLRQLSYEQYF.

The table lists this clonotype with a count of one. One base away lies a much larger clone, so this may be a sequencing read error. J is TRBJ2-5 and V is TRBV9; either TRBD1 or TRBD2 may supply D (6 bases each). This CDR3 has 18 residues. The V gene lost 3 bases and the J gene lost 7 bases, with 28 bases spanning the gap. The germline gives CDR1 SGDLS, CDR2 YYNGEE. CDR3 protein: CASSANPKEGESTRTQYF. DNA of the CDR3: TGTGCCAGCAGCGCCAACCCAAAGGAGGGGGAAAGCACCCGGACCCAGTACTTC.

This clonotype has just a few counts. V and J are TRBV5-5 and TRBJ2-5; TRBD2 aligns across 9 bases. CDR3 length: 17 residues. Trimming removed 3 bases from V and 2 bases from J; junction bases left unmatched: 11. CDR1 is SGHKS and CDR2 is YYEKEE in the germline V gene (reference sequence). CDR3 amino acids: CASSWTPSGTRQETQYF. CDR3 in DNA: TGTGCCAGCAGCTGGACACCTAGCGGGACCCGGCAAGAGACCCAGTACTTC. The whole variable domain, filled in from reference TRBV5-5 and TRBJ2-5, reads DAGVTQSPTHLIKTRGQQVTLRCSPISGHKSVSWYQQVLGQGPQFIFQYYEKEERGRGNFPDRFSARQFPNYSSELNVNALLLGDSALYLCASSWTPSGTRQETQYFGPGTRLLVL.

In this sample, this clonotype turned up many times. The chain joins TRBV6-1 to TRBJ1-6; 8 nucleotides match TRBD1. V was pared by 4 bases and J by 8 bases, with 7 bases of the junction left unmatched. CDR3 length: 15 amino acids. Germline lookup yields CDR1 MNHNS and CDR2 SASEGT. The CDR3 nucleotides read TGTGCCAGCAGTGGGTCACAGGGGGGCGATTCACCCCTCCACTTT. Residues: CASSGSQGGDSPLHF.

This clonotype occurred many times. The rearrangement links TRBV19 to TRBJ2-6, with D tentatively TRBD1 (6 bases). Trimming pared 4 bases from V and 0 bases from J, leaving 10 bases between. Germline values: CDR1 LNHDA, CDR2 SQIVND (reference sequence). This CDR3 comprises 16 residues. The chain's CDR3 is CASSTLTGSGANVLTF. Written as DNA, the CDR3 is TGTGCCAGTAGTACCCTGACAGGCTCTGGGGCCAACGTCCTGACTTTC.

Regarding this clonotype: This sequence may be a read error, since a much larger clone differs from it by one base. The final CDR3 position lacks the conserved phenylalanine or tryptophan, pointing to a likely read error. The CDR3 nucleotides are TGTGCCAGCAGCTTAGACCCTTCACCCCTCCACCTT. Its protein is CASSLDPSPLHL. The chain has TRBV7-2 and TRBJ1-6; no reliable D call. The ends were cut back, 1 base at V and 9 bases at J, with 4 bases in the middle. Germline CDR1 SGHTA, CDR2 FQGNSA. The CDR3 runs 12 residues.

This clonotype occurred many times. The CDR3 protein is CASSPRQGLNQPQHF. In nucleotides, the CDR3 is TGTGCCAGCAGTCCCCGACAGGGACTGAATCAGCCCCAGCATTTT. This rearrangement joins TRBV2 to TRBJ1-5; 7 positions match TRBD1. The J segment lost 4 bases and the V segment lost 5 bases, leaving 8 bases of the junction unmatched. This CDR3 spans 15 amino acids. Germline lookup yields CDR1 SNHLY and CDR2 FYNNEI.

CDR3 coding DNA: TGTGCCTGGAGTGCGGGACAGTTCTATGGCTACACCTTC. As protein: CAWSAGQFYGYTF. This chain uses TRBV30 with TRBJ1-2, with 7 bases matching TRBD1. The CDR3 has 13 amino acids. With 1 base clipped from V and 4 bases from J, the junction kept 3 bases outside the gene matches. Germline lookup yields CDR1 GTSNPN and CDR2 SVGIG (reference sequence).

At least ten counts were recorded for this clonotype. J is TRBJ1-5 and V is TRBV28; 8 positions agree with TRBD1. Trimming at V came to 2 bases and at J to 7 bases, leaving 7 bases not matched to a gene. Germline CDR1 is MDHEN and CDR2 is SYDVKM. The CDR3 runs 15 residues. This CDR3 is CASSLRTGTGQPQHF. As DNA, the CDR3 is TGTGCCAGCAGTTTACGGACAGGGACTGGCCAGCCCCAGCATTTT.

The rearrangement joins TRBV24-1 to TRBJ2-1, with 12 positions matching TRBD2. V lost 3 bases to trimming and J lost 8 bases; unmatched junction nucleotides: 10. In germline, CDR1 is KGHDR, CDR2 SFDVKD. The CDR3 has 17 residues. The CDR3: CATSDQWTSGTGDEQFF. The CDR3 DNA follows: TGTGCCACCAGTGATCAGTGGACTAGCGGGACAGGGGATGAGCAGTTCTTC.

In regard to this clonotype: Likely a read error: the CDR3 ends without its conserved phenylalanine or tryptophan. CDR3 residues: CASSHPGLGQETQYL. The CDR3 DNA sequence: TGTGCCAGCAGCCATCCGGGCCTCGGGCAGGAGACCCAGTACCTC. The chain combines TRBV5-5 with TRBJ2-5; D gene unclear. V was shortened by 4 bases and J by 5 bases, with 18 bases between the two germline ends. CDR1 is SGHKS, CDR2 YYEKEE, per germline (reference sequence). The CDR3 is 15 residues long.